A selection of T cell receptor beta chains follows, all from one sample in a study of blood T cell repertoires in COVID-19. Clones were read by immunoSEQ multiplex PCR, and TCRdb kept only the in-frame ones, dropping some. The top ten hold approximately 4.1% of the sample, which has 100,000 or so clones, 75% to 95% seen once. Sequenced material: peripheral blood. These receptors came from a woman between 45 and 65 years old in a cohort sampled during active COVID-19. The CDR3 runs from the conserved cysteine through the conserved F or W.

>TRBV6-5|TRBJ2-7
CASAQGAAGYEQYF
>TRBV9|TRBJ1-2
CASSVGGTAAQSGYTF
>TRBV28|TRBJ1-2
CASRKGIYGYTF
>TRBV7-6|TRBJ2-6
CASSLGRGGQGPSGANVLTF
>TRBV11-2|TRBJ2-5
CASSDPGRGKETQYF
>TRBV19|TRBJ1-6
CASKMGQGNSPLHF
>TRBV28|TRBJ1-4
CASSLSGGEKLFF
>TRBV6-4|TRBJ1-5
CASGEMSNQPQHF
>TRBV4-1|TRBJ1-1
CASSQDRGAGDLKTEAFF
>TRBV19|TRBJ1-5
CASSMWAVASNQPQHF
>TRBV15|TRBJ2-7
CATSRDLAGRYEQYF
>TRBV3-1/TRBV3-2|TRBJ2-7
CASSQIPNYEQYF
>TRBV19|TRBJ1-5
CASSGSQVWTGVNQPQHF
>TRBV27|TRBJ2-7
CASRLGGSYEQYF
>TRBV9|TRBJ2-5
CASSGPPGQGRETQYF
>TRBV27|TRBJ1-1
CASIGAYGLNTEAFF
>TRBV30|TRBJ2-2
CAWKGLQDTGELFF
>TRBV9|TRBJ2-1
CASSQGLADYNEQFF
>TRBV19|TRBJ1-1
CASSMRGTEAFF
>TRBV6-4|TRBJ1-6
CASSDSGQGASPLHF
>TRBV6-1|TRBJ1-6
CASSDHRGGSNSPLHF
>TRBV3-1/TRBV3-2|TRBJ1-1
CASSQVSRTEAFF
>TRBV24-1|TRBJ2-1
CATSDRGFARQFF
>TRBV6-5|TRBJ1-2
CASSSLWTGNGYTF
>TRBV5-1|TRBJ2-7
CASSLDTEYEQYF
>TRBV24-1|TRBJ2-3
CATSLGGSTDTQYF
>TRBV10-3|TRBJ1-1
CAISHEGDTEAFF
>TRBV5-1|TRBJ2-5
CASKMGTGGQETQYF
>TRBV12-5|TRBJ2-5
CASGSQGGETQYF
>TRBV18|TRBJ1-4
CASSLPDREGEKLFF
>TRBV24-1|TRBJ2-5
CATSDLLTGTGGRTQETQYF
>TRBV10-3|TRBJ2-3
CAISETRLASPDTQYF
>TRBV3-1/TRBV3-2|TRBJ2-7
CASSQDPGGEQYF
>TRBV2|TRBJ2-1
CASSENLAGGTYNEQFF
>TRBV5-1|TRBJ1-4
CASSLDSLNEKLFF
>TRBV5-1|TRBJ1-1
CASSLAGARDTEAFF
>TRBV3-1/TRBV3-2|TRBJ2-7
CASSPQIVTSGQQYF
>TRBV5-1|TRBJ1-1
CASSFDGGRRAEAFF
>TRBV11-2|TRBJ2-2
CASSPNRLTHTGELFF
>TRBV11-2|TRBJ2-7
CASGGQGLYEQYF
>TRBV5-1|TRBJ1-1
CASRRQGPRNTEAFF
>TRBV7-3|TRBJ2-2
CASSLIPGGTGELFF
>TRBV28|TRBJ1-2
CAAGTGGGSYDYTF
>TRBV5-8|TRBJ1-5
CASNRQGDQPQHF
>TRBV6-5|TRBJ1-1
CASSYMTPRRTEAFF
>TRBV19|TRBJ1-2
CATYQGAFSYGYTF
>TRBV19|TRBJ1-2
CASNPSGTGSPYYGYTF
>TRBV19|TRBJ2-3
CASSIRSSTDTQYF
>TRBV5-4|TRBJ2-3
CASTRGGGGTDTQYF
>TRBV2|TRBJ1-3
CASSEFFYIRGSGNTIYF
>TRBV3-1/TRBV3-2|TRBJ2-7
CASSQGPDTGLYEQYF
>TRBV6-6|TRBJ1-4
CASRRQVANEKLFF
>TRBV4-2|TRBJ2-7
CASSPRDRGLQEQYF
>TRBV27|TRBJ2-7
CASSRTGPYEQYF
>TRBV12-3/TRBV12-4|TRBJ2-3
CASSPGGDTQYF
>TRBV20-1|TRBJ1-1
CSAQMNTEAFF
>TRBV7-2|TRBJ2-7
CASSFPGHRFYEQYF
>TRBV25-1|TRBJ2-2
CASSDPGQGWTGELFF
>TRBV11-2|TRBJ2-7
CASSLFLAGGPDEQYF